These 7 T cell receptor beta chains came from one sample sequenced in a study of T cell repertoires in cytomegalovirus infection. Their target antigens are unknown. Each CDR3 protein gets one entry after TCRdb re-called the reads with MiXCR. The data contain around 130,000 distinct CDR3 sequences, 20% to 30% of them singletons. Sequenced: PBMCs, sequenced either directly or after in vitro stimulation (not recorded which). These receptors were collected from a human donor in good health (CMV status not recorded). Some clones in this sample may be carry-over from other donors' samples.

This clonotype came up a few times. The rearrangement links TRBV10-3 to TRBJ2-5, with 8 bases aligning to TRBD2. The germline gives CDR1 ENHRY, CDR2 SYGVKD. CDR3 length equals 14 residues. The trim removed 6 bases at V and 5 bases at J, leaving 8 bases unmatched. In nucleotides, the CDR3 is TGTGCCATCAGGCAAGCGGGAGACGAGGAGACCCAGTACTTC. Amino acid sequence: CAIRQAGDEETQYF.

This clonotype was counted between two and nine times. The chain combines TRBV11-2 with TRBJ2-7; D is ambiguous. V shed 3 bases and J shed 0 bases, with 12 bases lying between them. In germline, CDR1 is SGHAT, CDR2 FQNNGV. This CDR3 region has 15 residues. CDR3 sequence: CASSLMGNPSYEQYF. The CDR3 region has the DNA TGTGCCAGCAGCTTGATGGGGAATCCCTCCTACGAGCAGTACTTC. Full variable domain (outside the CDR3, taken from reference TRBV11-2 and TRBJ2-7): EAGVAQSPRYKIIEKRQSVAFWCNPISGHATLYWYQQILGQGPKLLIQFQNNGVVDDSQLPKDRFSAERLKGVDSTLKIQPAKLEDSAVYLCASSLMGNPSYEQYFGPGTRLTVT.

This clonotype has at least ten counts. V gene TRBV7-2 combines with J gene TRBJ1-4, with D perhaps matching TRBD1 (5 bases). The CDR3 runs to 14 residues. Germline CDR1 is SGHTA and CDR2 is FQGNSA. V was pared by 1 base and J by 8 bases, with 11 bases between. The CDR3 sequence is CASSLGQGGEKLFF. DNA of the CDR3: TGTGCCAGCAGCTTAGGTCAGGGCGGGGAAAAACTGTTTTTT.

In its sample, this clonotype was seen many times. This chain links TRBV7-2 with TRBJ2-3; 9 bases are shared with TRBD2. Germline loops: CDR1 SGHTA, CDR2 FQGNSA. Trimming cost V 2 bases and J 6 bases; bases outside gene matches: 9. This CDR3 spans 16 amino acids. In nucleotides, the CDR3 is TGTGCCAGCAGCTTAAGTCTAGCGGGGCTGGTGGATACGCAGTATTTT. Protein sequence: CASSLSLAGLVDTQYF. The entire variable domain, with the rest obtained from reference TRBV7-2 and TRBJ2-3, is as follows: GAGVSQSPSNKVTEKGKDVELRCDPISGHTALYWYRQSLGQGLEFLIYFQGNSAPDKSGLPSDRFSAERTGGSVSTLTIQRTQQEDSAVYLCASSLSLAGLVDTQYFGPGTRLTVL.

In this sample, this clonotype turned up many times. This chain connects TRBV29-1 to TRBJ1-1; 7 bases line up with TRBD1. After removal of 7 bases from V and 9 bases from J, the junction contained 8 bases not matched to a gene. This CDR3 comprises 11 residues. Germline V lookup: CDR1 SQVTM, CDR2 ANQGSEA. The CDR3 is CSGDRQGQAFF. Here the CDR3 DNA reads TGCAGCGGCGACCGACAGGGCCAAGCTTTCTTT.

A few counts support this clonotype. The rearrangement joins TRBV30 to TRBJ1-1; 8 bases match TRBD1. Germline loops: CDR1 GTSNPN, CDR2 SVGIG (reference sequence). V shed 1 base, J shed 3 bases, and the junction held 1 base outside the gene matches. The CDR3 length is 13 residues. CDR3 in amino acids: CAWSADRDTEAFF. The CDR3 DNA reads as TGTGCCTGGAGTGCGGACAGGGACACTGAAGCTTTCTTT.

This clonotype has more than one count but fewer than ten. The chain joins TRBV7-2 to TRBJ2-7; D gene uncertain. The germline gives CDR1 SGHTA, CDR2 FQGNSA. The CDR3 is made up of 13 amino acids. The V and J ends lost 1 base and 4 bases respectively, with 8 bases between them. The DNA of the CDR3 is TGTGCCAGCAGCTTAGGGGTAGGGTACGAGCAGTACTTC. Protein product: CASSLGVGYEQYF.